Presented here are 21 T cell receptor beta chains from one specimen sequenced in a study of prognosis after radiotherapy for stage I lung cancer. Genomic DNA was subjected to two-round multiplex PCR for amplification of TCR beta CDR3. The authors ran first-round PCR with primers specific to each TRBV and TRBJ gene. TCRdb processed the multiplex PCR reads anew with MiXCR; each CDR3 protein has one entry. The sample carries around 30,000 distinct CDR3 sequences, 34% recorded once. The input for sequencing was PBMCs, taken before or after stereotactic body radiation therapy (not recorded which). These receptors were collected from a donor of 50 years or more with non-small cell lung cancer.

Concerning this clonotype: At one end, the junction sequence differs from germline, possibly due to a read error. The V call is TRBV20-1, the J call TRBJ2-7, with 7 bases lining up with TRBD2. This CDR3 has 13 amino acids. Germline assignment: CDR1 DFQATT and CDR2 SNEGSKA (reference sequence). DNA for the CDR3: TGTAGTGCCCCGGGACTATCCCCCTACGAGCAGTACTTC. Translation: CSAPGLSPYEQYF.

The rearrangement links TRBV6-2 or TRBV6-3 to TRBJ1-5; weak D call: TRBD1 (5 bases). The CDR3 is made up of 14 amino acids. The V end lost 5 bases, the J end lost 7 bases, and 15 bases lay between the germline ends. Germline assignment: CDR1 MNHEY and CDR2 SVGEGT. The CDR3 sequence: CASSEGGAGQPQHF. For the CDR3, the DNA is TGTGCCAGCAGTGAAGGAGGGGCGGGACAGCCCCAGCATTTT.

As regards this clonotype: One end of the junction fails to match germline, which may point to a read error. The chain employs TRBV6-1 and TRBJ2-7; D uncertain. Germline V lookup: CDR1 MNHNS, CDR2 SASEGT. The length of the CDR3 is 13 residues. CDR3 amino acids: CSSLGLRSYEQYF. The CDR3 bases are TGTTCCAGCCTAGGTCTCCGCTCCTACGAGCAGTACTTC.

This clonotype was recorded many times. The V and J genes are TRBV28 and TRBJ1-3; TRBD1 might be the D (6 bases). Germline V gene data show CDR1 as MDHEN and CDR2 as SYDVKM. The CDR3 extends over 16 amino acids. The V end lost 3 bases, the J end lost 0 bases, and 12 bases lay between the germline ends. CDR3 in DNA: TGTGCCAGCAGTTTGAGGGGACACCCCTCTGGAAACACCATATATTTT. Translation: CASSLRGHPSGNTIYF.

This clonotype has ten or more counts. The genes are TRBV11-3 and TRBJ1-1; tentative D call: TRBD1 (5 bases). Germline CDR1 reads SGHNT; CDR2 reads YENEEA. This CDR3 is 14 amino acids long. V lost 0 bases, J lost 2 bases, and 7 bases lay in between. CDR3 residues: CASSLEGENTEAFF. The CDR3 DNA is TGTGCCAGCAGCTTAGAAGGGGAAAACACTGAAGCTTTCTTT.

This clonotype has at least ten counts. The J gene is TRBJ1-5, the V gene TRBV12-3 or TRBV12-4; D may be TRBD1 (5 bases). Trimming removed 6 bases from V and 4 bases from J, with 10 bases in between. This CDR3 spans 13 amino acids. The CDR3 reads CASSQGGNQPQHF. Written as DNA, the CDR3 is TGTGCCAGCAGCCAGGGCGGGAATCAGCCCCAGCATTTT.

This clonotype was recorded a few times. This may come from a read error, since a much larger clone is one base off. The chain uses TRBV13 and TRBJ1-1; 7 bases line up with TRBD1. The CDR3 totals 12 residues. V was clipped by 9 bases and J by 3 bases; unmatched bases: 4. Germline values: CDR1 PRHDT, CDR2 FYEKMQ (reference sequence). CDR3 sequence reads: CASSRGDTEAFF. The CDR3 DNA reads as TGTGCCAGTAGCAGGGGGGACACTGAAGCTTTCTTT.

In the case of this clonotype: The junction shows a germline mismatch at one end, possibly a read error. The chain has TRBV29-1 and TRBJ1-2; possibly TRBD1 for D (5 bases). The CDR3 contains 13 residues. The germline CDR1 and CDR2 sequences are SQVTM and ANQGSEA. CDR3 region: CSVDPGHGEGCTF. The CDR3 DNA reads as TGCAGCGTTGATCCCGGACATGGGGAGGGCTGCACCTTC.

This clonotype was counted at least ten times. The chain combines TRBV30 with TRBJ1-4, with 9 nucleotides matching TRBD1. This CDR3 spans 14 amino acids. V was clipped by 8 bases and J by 3 bases; unmatched bases: 7. Germline CDR1 is GTSNPN and CDR2 is SVGIG (reference sequence). The CDR3, as DNA: TGTGCCAGCGGGACAGGGATAGCTAATGAAAAACTGTTTTTT. Its protein product is CASGTGIANEKLFF.

This clonotype was detected many times. This chain links TRBV6-1 with TRBJ1-3; the match to TRBD1 covers 7 bases. The CDR3 contains 15 residues. CDR1 MNHNS and CDR2 SASEGT come from the germline V gene. J lost 2 bases, V lost 4 bases, and 5 bases had no gene match. The CDR3 loop is CASSVTGDPGNTIYF. The DNA for the CDR3 is TGTGCCAGCAGTGTCACAGGGGACCCTGGAAACACCATATATTTT.

This clonotype was detected only a few times. A junction end diverges from the germline sequence, so it may reflect a read error. DNA for the CDR3: TGTGCTAGCAGCTTAGACAGGGGGAACACCAGGGAGCTGTTTTTT. Its translation: CASSLDRGNTRELFF. The chain joins TRBV7-7 to TRBJ2-2; the match to TRBD1 covers 9 bases. Germline V gives CDR1 SSHAT, CDR2 FNYEAQ (reference sequence). The CDR3 runs 15 residues. The full variable domain, its missing parts supplied by reference TRBV7-7 and TRBJ2-2, is GAGVSQSPRYKVTKRGQDVTLRCDPISSHATLYWYQQALGQGPEFLTYFNYEAQPDKSGLPSDRFSAERPEGSISTLTIQRTEQRDSAMYRCASSLDRGNTRELFFGEGSRLTVL.

This clonotype was observed at least ten times. This chain uses TRBV28 with TRBJ2-4; D remains ambiguous. The germline V gene encodes CDR1 MDHEN and CDR2 SYDVKM. Trimming removed 3 bases from V and 0 bases from J, with 9 bases in between. This CDR3 comprises 15 residues. CDR3 in amino acids: CASSLPLLAKNIQYF. In DNA, the CDR3 is TGTGCCAGCAGTTTGCCACTGCTAGCCAAAAACATTCAGTACTTC.

CDR3 protein: CSAVGASDTDTQYF. Written as DNA, the CDR3 is TGCAGTGCTGTCGGGGCGTCAGACACAGATACGCAGTATTTT. J is TRBJ2-3 and V is TRBV20-1, with D possibly being TRBD1 or TRBD2 (5 bases each). Germline CDR1 DFQATT, CDR2 SNEGSKA (reference sequence). CDR3 size: 14 residues. V was trimmed by 5 bases and J by 2 bases, leaving 14 bases between them.

This clonotype came up many times. V usage is TRBV3-1 and J usage is TRBJ2-3; D is perhaps TRBD2 (6 bases). The germline V gene encodes CDR1 LGHDT and CDR2 YNNKEL (reference sequence). This CDR3 has 14 residues. Trimming took off 0 bases at V and 4 bases at J, with 8 bases between the two ends. Here the CDR3 DNA reads TGTGCCAGCAGCCAAGATGCGGGGTCAGATACGCAGTATTTT. Residues: CASSQDAGSDTQYF.

The chain carries TRBV7-2 and TRBJ2-5; unclear D gene. This CDR3 contains 15 residues. V was shortened by 2 bases and J by 4 bases, with 14 bases between the two germline ends. CDR1 and CDR2 (germline): SGHTA, FQGNSA. CDR3 loop: CASSLKVSSAETQYF. Here the CDR3 DNA reads TGTGCCAGCAGCTTAAAGGTTTCCAGTGCAGAGACCCAGTACTTC.

Concerning this clonotype itself: Being one base from a much bigger clone, this may be a read error. The chain links TRBV9 to TRBJ2-7; TRBD1 agrees at 9 bases. There are 16 residues in the CDR3. In germline, CDR1 is SGDLS, CDR2 YYNGEE. The CDR3 DNA is TGTCCCAGCAGCGAGGGGACAGGGAACCCGATCTACGAGCAGTACTTC. Residues: CPSSEGTGNPIYEQYF.

This clonotype has only a few counts. One end of the junction varies from germline; a read error may be responsible. The rearrangement uses TRBV6-5 and TRBJ2-1; D is unclear. Germline V lookup: CDR1 MNHEY, CDR2 SVGAGI. The CDR3 is made up of 13 amino acids. The CDR3: CASSFDVYNEQFF. In nucleotides, the CDR3 is TGTGCCAGCAGTTTTGACGTTTACAATGAGCAGTTCTTT.

This rearrangement joins TRBV6-2 or TRBV6-3 to TRBJ2-1, with D possibly matching TRBD2 (6 bases). From germline, CDR1 is MNHEY and CDR2 SVGEGT. Between the trimmed V and J ends, which lost 0 bases and 12 bases, there was a span of 9 bases. The CDR3 loop spans 12 amino acids. The CDR3 region is CASSYSTRGQFF. The DNA for the CDR3 is TGTGCCAGCAGTTACTCGACTAGGGGGCAGTTCTTC.

The sample holds many counts of this clonotype. This chain links TRBV28 with TRBJ1-5; D not certain. With 8 bases removed from V and 7 bases from J, the gap between germline ends came to 9 bases. The CDR3 consists of 11 residues. The germline gives CDR1 MDHEN, CDR2 SYDVKM. The CDR3 is CASGDRQPQHF. The CDR3 nucleotides read TGTGCCAGCGGGGATCGGCAGCCCCAGCATTTT.

The rearrangement links TRBV7-9 to TRBJ1-2; D perhaps matches TRBD1 (5 bases). The CDR3 sequence is 12 residues long. V lost 5 bases and J lost 3, with 7 bases in between. The germline V gene encodes CDR1 SEHNR and CDR2 FQNEAQ (reference sequence). The CDR3 here is CASSRGDYGYTF. CDR3 sequence (DNA): TGTGCCAGCAGCCGGGGGGACTATGGCTACACCTTC. The full variable domain, in which reference TRBV7-9 and TRBJ1-2 provide the parts outside the CDR3, is DTGVSQNPRHKITKRGQNVTFRCDPISEHNRLYWYRQTLGQGPEFLTYFQNEAQLEKSRLLSDRFSAERPKGSFSTLEIQRTEQGDSAMYLCASSRGDYGYTFGSGTRLTVV.

In its sample, this clonotype was seen many times. This chain connects TRBV11-2 to TRBJ2-3; 11 positions agree with TRBD2. CDR1 is SGHAT and CDR2 is FQNNGV in the germline V gene. The CDR3 extends over 16 amino acids. Losses at the gene ends were 3 bases for V and 0 bases for J; bases not matched to a gene: 2. This CDR3 reads CASSFRLAGSTDTQYF. The CDR3 DNA reads as TGTGCCAGCAGCTTTCGACTAGCGGGGAGCACAGATACGCAGTATTTT.